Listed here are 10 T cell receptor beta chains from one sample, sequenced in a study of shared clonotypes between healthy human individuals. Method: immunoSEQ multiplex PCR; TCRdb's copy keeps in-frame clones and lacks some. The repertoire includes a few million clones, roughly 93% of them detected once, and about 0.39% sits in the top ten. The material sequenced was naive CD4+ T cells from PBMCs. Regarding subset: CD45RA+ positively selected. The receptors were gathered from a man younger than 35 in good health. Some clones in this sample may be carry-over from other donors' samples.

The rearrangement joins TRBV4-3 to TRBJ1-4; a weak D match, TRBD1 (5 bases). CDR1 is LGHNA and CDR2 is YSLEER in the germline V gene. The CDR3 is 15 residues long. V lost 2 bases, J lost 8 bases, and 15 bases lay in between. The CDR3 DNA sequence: TGCGCCAGCAGCCAATCCGGGACCCGCCAGGAAAAACTGTTTTTT. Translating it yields CASSQSGTRQEKLFF.

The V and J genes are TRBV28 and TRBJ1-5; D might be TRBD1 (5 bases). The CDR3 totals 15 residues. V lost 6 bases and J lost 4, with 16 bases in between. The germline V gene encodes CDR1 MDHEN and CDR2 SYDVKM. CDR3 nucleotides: TGTGCCAGCAGCACCCTGGGAGGGACGAATCAGCCCCAGCATTTT. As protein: CASSTLGGTNQPQHF.

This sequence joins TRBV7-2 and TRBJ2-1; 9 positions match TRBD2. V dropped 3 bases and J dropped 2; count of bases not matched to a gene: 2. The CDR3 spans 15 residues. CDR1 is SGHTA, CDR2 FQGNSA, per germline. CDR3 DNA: TGTGCCAGCAGCTTGGGGACTAGCACCTACAATGAGCAGTTCTTC. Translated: CASSLGTSTYNEQFF.

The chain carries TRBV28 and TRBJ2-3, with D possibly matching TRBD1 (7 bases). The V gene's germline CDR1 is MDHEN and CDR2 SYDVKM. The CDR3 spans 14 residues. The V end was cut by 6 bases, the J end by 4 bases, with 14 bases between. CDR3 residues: CASRKGGGADTQYF. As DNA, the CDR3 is TGTGCCAGCAGGAAAGGGGGCGGGGCAGATACGCAGTATTTT.

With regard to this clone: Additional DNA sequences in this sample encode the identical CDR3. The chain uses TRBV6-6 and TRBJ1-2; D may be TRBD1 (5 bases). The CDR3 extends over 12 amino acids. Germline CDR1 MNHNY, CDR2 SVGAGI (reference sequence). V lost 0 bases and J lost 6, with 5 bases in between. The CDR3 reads CASSYSGDGYTF. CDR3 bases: TGTGCCAGCAGTTACTCGGGGGATGGCTACACCTTC.

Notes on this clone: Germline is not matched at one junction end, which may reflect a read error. The chain's CDR3 is CASSFLGQGLHF. The CDR3 coding sequence is TGTGCCAGCAGTTTTTTAGGGCAGGGTTTACACTTC. The chain is built from TRBV27 and TRBJ2-7; tentative D call: TRBD1 (5 bases). Germline assignment: CDR1 MNHEY and CDR2 SMNVEV (reference sequence). The CDR3 is 12 amino acids.

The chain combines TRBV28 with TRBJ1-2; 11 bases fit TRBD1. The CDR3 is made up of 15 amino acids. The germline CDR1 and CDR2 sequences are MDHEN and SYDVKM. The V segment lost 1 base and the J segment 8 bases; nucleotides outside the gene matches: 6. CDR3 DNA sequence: TGTGCCAGCAGTTTATCCTTCGGACAGGGGGCAGGCTACACCTTC. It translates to CASSLSFGQGAGYTF.

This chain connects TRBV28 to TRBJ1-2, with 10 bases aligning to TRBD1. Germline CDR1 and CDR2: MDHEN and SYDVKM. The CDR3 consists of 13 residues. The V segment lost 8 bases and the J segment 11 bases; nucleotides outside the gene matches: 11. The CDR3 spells CASESGQGMVYTF. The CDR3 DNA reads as TGTGCCAGCGAGTCGGGACAGGGGATGGTGTACACCTTC.

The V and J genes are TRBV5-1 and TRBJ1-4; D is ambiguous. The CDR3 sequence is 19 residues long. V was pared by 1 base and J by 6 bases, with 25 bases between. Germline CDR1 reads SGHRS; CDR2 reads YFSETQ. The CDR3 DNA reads TGCGCCAGCAGCTTGTATCTTTCATTGAACAAACCGACACATGAAAAACTGTTTTTT. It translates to CASSLYLSLNKPTHEKLFF.

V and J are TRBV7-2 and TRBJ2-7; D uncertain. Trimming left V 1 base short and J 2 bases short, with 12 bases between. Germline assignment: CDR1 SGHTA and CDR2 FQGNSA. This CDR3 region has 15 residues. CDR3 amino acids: CASSLESRNPYEQYF. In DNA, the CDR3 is TGTGCCAGCAGCTTAGAGTCGCGGAACCCCTACGAGCAGTACTTC.